This T cell receptor beta chain comes out of a study of identifying expanded T cells in peripheral blood. Findings of the study overall: Differentially abundant clones: about 1.2 between replicates, around 16 at around 15 days, less than 20 at four.

Generated by immunoSEQ multiplex PCR, the TCRdb table keeps only in-frame clones and is missing some. The sample shows about 85,000 clones, 75% to 90% of them seen only once. No infections or other immune events were documented during collection. Looked up from germline, CDR1 is SGHAT and CDR2 is FQNNGV. The junction had 6 bases not matched to a gene; V was cut back by 2 bases and J by 1 base. This CDR3 region has 17 residues. About this clone itself: Antigen specificity is unknown.

The origin of this receptor is a person aged 18 to 70 in good health. The sequenced sample consisted of blood. The rearrangement links TRBV11-2 to TRBJ2-3; TRBD2 matches at 10 bases. The CDR3 nucleotides read TGTGCCAGCAGCTTATTATTCGGGACTAGCGGCACAGATACGCAGTATTTT. It specifies CASSLLFGTSGTDTQYF.